The next 16 T cell receptor beta chains were all read from a single sample in a study of blood T cell repertoires in COVID-19. Profiling relied on immunoSEQ multiplex PCR, and the TCRdb table lists in-frame clones only, not all of them. The repertoire holds some 150,000 clones, approximately 80% seen once, with more than 7.5% in the top ten. Sample: peripheral blood. These receptors came from a woman aged 55-69 years with active or convalescent COVID-19.

The rearrangement uses TRBV6-6 and TRBJ2-1, with 9 nucleotides matching TRBD1. This CDR3 has 18 residues. Per germline, CDR1 MNHNY and CDR2 SVGAGI (reference sequence). The V segment lost 5 bases and the J segment 4 bases; nucleotides outside the gene matches: 15. The CDR3 spells CASSRSSWGQGGYNEQFF. In DNA, the CDR3 is TGTGCCAGCAGTCGGAGCTCCTGGGGACAGGGTGGGTACAATGAGCAGTTCTTC.

The chain employs TRBV19 and TRBJ2-1, with 8 bases that match TRBD2. Trimming cost V 5 bases and J 9 bases; bases outside gene matches: 6. Germline CDR1 reads LNHDA; CDR2 reads SQIVND (reference sequence). The CDR3 is 13 residues long. CDR3 sequence: CASSEVAGSEQFF. For the CDR3, the DNA is TGTGCCAGTAGTGAGGTAGCGGGATCTGAGCAGTTCTTC.

This clone came up a few times. The chain combines TRBV19 with TRBJ1-2; D not resolved. Germline V gene lookup returns CDR1 LNHDA and CDR2 SQIVND (reference sequence). The CDR3 is 15 residues long. V dropped 2 bases and J dropped 4 bases, with 14 bases sitting between them. Written as DNA, the CDR3 is TGTGCCAGTAGTATATTCCGGCAGGTCGTCTATGGCTACACCTTC. This sequence encodes CASSIFRQVVYGYTF.

The chain links TRBV7-2 to TRBJ2-2; TRBD1 matches at 8 bases. V trimming: 2 bases; J trimming: 6 bases; junction bases outside the gene matches: 11. The CDR3 length is 17 residues. Per germline, CDR1 SGHTA and CDR2 FQGNSA. CDR3 amino acids: CASSLRKLGTGAGELFF. The CDR3 coding sequence is TGTGCCAGCAGCTTAAGGAAGCTGGGGACAGGAGCCGGGGAGCTGTTTTTT.

In DNA form, the CDR3 reads TGTGCCAGTGCAGGCCTAGCGTACTACGAGCAGTACGTC. Its protein product is CASAGLAYYEQYV. V usage is TRBV2 and J usage is TRBJ2-7; a possible D gene is TRBD2 (6 bases). This CDR3 spans 13 amino acids. The V and J ends lost 9 bases and 3 bases respectively, with 15 bases between them. Looked up from germline, CDR1 is SNHLY and CDR2 is FYNNEI.

This rearrangement joins TRBV7-2 to TRBJ2-3; 11 nucleotides align to TRBD2. V trimming: 5 bases; J trimming: 8 bases; junction bases outside the gene matches: 12. In germline, CDR1 is SGHTA, CDR2 FQGNSA. The CDR3 totals 16 residues. CDR3 loop: CASSTLAGGMRATQYF. The CDR3, as DNA: TGTGCCAGCAGCACCTTAGCGGGAGGGATGCGGGCTACGCAGTATTTT.

The chain employs TRBV5-1 and TRBJ1-1; possible D gene TRBD1, 5 bases. CDR1 is SGHRS, CDR2 YFSETQ, per germline. CDR3 length: 13 amino acids. V was cut by 6 bases and J by 6 bases, with 15 bases left in between. For the CDR3, the DNA is TGCGCCAGCATGCTCCGGGGGGGTGCTGAAGCTTTCTTT. It codes for CASMLRGGAEAFF.

V and J are TRBV2 and TRBJ1-6, with D tentatively TRBD1 (6 bases). The CDR3 runs to 16 residues. The ends were cut back, 5 bases at V and 8 bases at J, with 19 bases in the middle. CDR1 and CDR2 (germline): SNHLY, FYNNEI. This CDR3 is CASSTPAGRQDSPLHF. In nucleotides, the CDR3 is TGTGCCAGCAGTACACCCGCCGGAAGACAGGATTCACCCCTCCACTTT.

The gene calls are TRBV6-5 and TRBJ1-6; 9 bases match TRBD1. Germline assignment: CDR1 MNHEY and CDR2 SVGAGI. Germline trimming cut 4 bases from V and 10 bases from J; bases unmatched to any gene: 5. This CDR3 spans 14 amino acids. For the CDR3, the DNA is TGTGCCAGCAGTTCGACAGGGGGGGAATCACCCCTCCACTTT. Translating gives CASSSTGGESPLHF.

The genes are TRBV6-5 and TRBJ1-2; D gene uncertain. Deletions cut 3 bases from V and 6 bases from J, with 8 bases between. The germline V gene has CDR1 MNHEY and CDR2 SVGAGI. The CDR3 runs to 12 residues. Here the CDR3 reads CASSYYGDGYTF. In DNA form, the CDR3 reads TGTGCCAGCAGTTATTACGGGGATGGCTACACCTTC.

This chain uses TRBV19 with TRBJ2-1; tentative D call: TRBD1 (5 bases). The germline V gene has CDR1 LNHDA and CDR2 SQIVND (reference sequence). The V end lost 3 bases, the J end lost 2 bases, and 11 bases lay between the germline ends. There are 15 residues in the CDR3. In nucleotides, the CDR3 is TGTGCCAGTAGTATGGACATAAGCACCTACAATGAGCAGTTCTTC. Translation gives CASSMDISTYNEQFF.

The CDR3: CASSTWGASGDNEQFF. In nucleotides, the CDR3 is TGTGCCAGTAGTACCTGGGGGGCTAGCGGGGACAATGAGCAGTTCTTC. The rearrangement uses TRBV19 and TRBJ2-1, with 9 bases lining up with TRBD2. The CDR3 runs 16 residues. Germline CDR1 is LNHDA and CDR2 is SQIVND (reference sequence). V shed 4 bases, J shed 5 bases, and the junction held 9 bases outside the gene matches.

This chain connects TRBV3-1 (or the pseudogene TRBV3-2) to TRBJ1-4; D is perhaps TRBD1 (5 bases). Germline CDR1 and CDR2: LGHDT and YNNKEL (reference sequence). The CDR3 sequence is 14 residues long. Between the trimmed V and J ends, which lost 4 bases and 13 bases, there was a span of 19 bases. The CDR3 DNA reads as TGTGCCAGCAGCCCTGGGACTTCCCCCGGGGGACTGTTTTTT. Amino acid sequence: CASSPGTSPGGLFF.

There are many counts of this clone. This chain joins TRBV2 and TRBJ2-5, with 12 bases that match TRBD2. Germline CDR1 and CDR2: SNHLY and FYNNEI. The V segment lost 4 bases and the J segment 14 bases; nucleotides outside the gene matches: 8. The CDR3 is made up of 13 amino acids. In nucleotides, the CDR3 is TGTGCCAGCAGTGTAGAACTAGCGGGAGGAGTCTACTTC. This translates into CASSVELAGGVYF.

This clone has a single count. The chain is built from TRBV6-5 and TRBJ1-4; 7 nucleotides match TRBD1. From germline, CDR1 is MNHEY and CDR2 SVGAGI. Trimming took 10 bases from V and 4 from J; bases not matched to a gene: 9. The CDR3 has 14 residues. The CDR3 coding sequence is TGTGCCACCGCAGGGGGACCTGGTAATGAAAAACTGTTTTTT. It translates to CATAGGPGNEKLFF.

V usage is TRBV5-6 and J usage is TRBJ2-3; 9 nucleotides line up with TRBD2. Germline trimming cut 3 bases from V and 3 bases from J; bases unmatched to any gene: 11. Germline lookup yields CDR1 SGHDT and CDR2 YYEEEE. The CDR3 covers 17 residues. CDR3 sequence: CASSYFRAGGLTDTQYF. The CDR3 DNA is TGTGCCAGCAGCTATTTTCGTGCGGGGGGGTTGACAGATACGCAGTATTTT.